These 3 T cell receptor beta chains were all obtained from the same sample, sequenced in a study of lymphopenia after photon versus proton radiotherapy. Repertoires were generated with immunoSEQ multiplex PCR, while TCRdb's copy carries only in-frame clones and drops some. The sample includes 53,000 or so clones, around 80% of them seen just once. This specimen consisted of peripheral blood, obtained from a patient treated with photon-based radiotherapy. These receptors were obtained from a man aged 50 or older with gastric cancer.

The chain is built from TRBV7-2 and TRBJ1-2; D not certain. Germline V gene data show CDR1 as SGHTA and CDR2 as FQGNSA. This CDR3 has 12 residues. Trimming removed 1 base from V and 4 bases from J, with 4 bases in between. The CDR3 here is CASSLVTYGYTF. The CDR3 nucleotides are TGTGCCAGCAGCTTAGTCACCTATGGCTACACCTTC. Full variable domain (outside the CDR3, taken from reference TRBV7-2 and TRBJ1-2): GAGVSQSPSNKVTEKGKDVELRCDPISGHTALYWYRQSLGQGLEFLIYFQGNSAPDKSGLPSDRFSAERTGGSVSTLTIQRTQQEDSAVYLCASSLVTYGYTFGSGTRLTVV.

The gene calls are TRBV9 and TRBJ2-5; D is possibly TRBD1 or TRBD2 (6 bases each). The CDR3 runs 14 residues. The germline V and J ends were trimmed by 0 bases and 5 bases, with 11 bases remaining between them. Germline lookup yields CDR1 SGDLS and CDR2 YYNGEE. For the CDR3, the DNA is TGTGCCAGCAGCGTAGGTGGAGGGGGGGAGACCCAGTACTTC. It codes for CASSVGGGGETQYF.

The V gene is TRBV19, the J gene TRBJ2-2; D may correspond to TRBD1 or TRBD2 (6 bases each). The CDR3 extends over 16 amino acids. From germline, CDR1 is LNHDA and CDR2 SQIVND (reference sequence). Trimming took 1 base from V and 5 from J, leaving 14 bases between them. The CDR3 DNA reads as TGTGCCAGTAGTATAGCAGGAGGGGGGTATACCGGGGAGCTGTTTTTT. This codes for CASSIAGGGYTGELFF.